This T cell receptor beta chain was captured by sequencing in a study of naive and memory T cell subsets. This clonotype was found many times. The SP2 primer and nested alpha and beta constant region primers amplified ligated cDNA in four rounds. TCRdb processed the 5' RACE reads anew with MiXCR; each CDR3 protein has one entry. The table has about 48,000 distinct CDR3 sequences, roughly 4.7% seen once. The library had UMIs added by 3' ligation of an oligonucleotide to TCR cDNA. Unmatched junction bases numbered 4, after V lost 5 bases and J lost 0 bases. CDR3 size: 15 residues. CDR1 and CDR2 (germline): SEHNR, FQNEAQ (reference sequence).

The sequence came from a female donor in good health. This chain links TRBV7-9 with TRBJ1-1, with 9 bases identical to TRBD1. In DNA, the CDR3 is TGTGCCAGCAGCGACGGGACAGGGATGAACACTGAAGCTTTCTTT. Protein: CASSDGTGMNTEAFF.